These 4 T cell receptor beta chains share one sample of origin, sequenced in a study of beta chain features in type 1 diabetes. All of the isolated RNA was reverse transcribed, so expressed TCRB transcripts were sequenced. This table comes from immunoSEQ multiplex PCR, and its TCRdb copy is limited to in-frame clones, with some not included. This sample has hundreds of thousands of clones, with roughly 13% found just once. The specimen was naive CD4+ T cells from blood. The receptors were sampled from a woman in her forties in good health.

This clone was counted only a few times. This chain joins TRBV20-1 and TRBJ2-2, with D possibly matching TRBD1 (5 bases). Trimming cost V 6 bases and J 10 bases, with 12 bases left between them. CDR1 and CDR2 (germline): DFQATT, SNEGSKA (reference sequence). This CDR3 contains 11 residues. CDR3 sequence: CSAQDGPELFF. The CDR3 bases are TGCAGTGCACAGGACGGCCCGGAGCTGTTTTTT.

This clone was seen a few times. The chain links TRBV27 to TRBJ2-7, with D perhaps TRBD1 (6 bases). CDR3 length equals 15 residues. CDR1 and CDR2 from the germline V gene are MNHEY and SMNVEV (reference sequence). V was trimmed by 3 bases and J by 2 bases, leaving 14 bases between them. The CDR3 loop is CASSFLDSRTYEQYF. CDR3 nucleotides: TGTGCCAGCAGTTTCTTGGACAGCCGGACCTACGAGCAGTACTTC.

The chain's CDR3 is CASSSGQGAGYTF. The CDR3 coding sequence is TGTGCCAGCAGCTCTGGACAGGGGGCCGGCTACACCTTC. V is TRBV5-4 and J is TRBJ1-2; 11 bases are shared with TRBD1. J was trimmed by 8 bases and V by 3 bases; bases with no gene match: 3. The CDR3 totals 13 residues. From germline, CDR1 is SGHNT and CDR2 YYREEE (reference sequence).

The rearrangement links TRBV7-8 to TRBJ2-3; D possibly corresponds to TRBD1 (6 bases). V was shortened by 2 bases and J by 3 bases, with 18 bases between the two germline ends. The germline gives CDR1 SGHVS, CDR2 FQNEAQ. The CDR3 consists of 17 residues. CDR3 nucleotide sequence: TGTGCCAGCAGCTTACTTTCGAGGACAGCCCATACAGATACGCAGTATTTT. This encodes CASSLLSRTAHTDTQYF.